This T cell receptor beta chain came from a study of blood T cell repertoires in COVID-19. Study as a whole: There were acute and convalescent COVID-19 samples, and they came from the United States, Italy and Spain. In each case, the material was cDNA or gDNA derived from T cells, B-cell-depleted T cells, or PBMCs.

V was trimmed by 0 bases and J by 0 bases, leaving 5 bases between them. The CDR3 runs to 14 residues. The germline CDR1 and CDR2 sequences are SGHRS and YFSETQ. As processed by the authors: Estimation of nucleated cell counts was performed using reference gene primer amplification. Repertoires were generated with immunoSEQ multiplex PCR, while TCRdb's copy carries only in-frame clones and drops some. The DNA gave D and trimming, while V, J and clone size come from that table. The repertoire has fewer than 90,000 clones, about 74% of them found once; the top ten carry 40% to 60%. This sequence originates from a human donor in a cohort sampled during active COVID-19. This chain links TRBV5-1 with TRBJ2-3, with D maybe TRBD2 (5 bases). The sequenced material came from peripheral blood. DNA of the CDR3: TGCGCCAGCAGCTTGGGGACTAGCACAGATACGCAGTATTTT. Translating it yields CASSLGTSTDTQYF.